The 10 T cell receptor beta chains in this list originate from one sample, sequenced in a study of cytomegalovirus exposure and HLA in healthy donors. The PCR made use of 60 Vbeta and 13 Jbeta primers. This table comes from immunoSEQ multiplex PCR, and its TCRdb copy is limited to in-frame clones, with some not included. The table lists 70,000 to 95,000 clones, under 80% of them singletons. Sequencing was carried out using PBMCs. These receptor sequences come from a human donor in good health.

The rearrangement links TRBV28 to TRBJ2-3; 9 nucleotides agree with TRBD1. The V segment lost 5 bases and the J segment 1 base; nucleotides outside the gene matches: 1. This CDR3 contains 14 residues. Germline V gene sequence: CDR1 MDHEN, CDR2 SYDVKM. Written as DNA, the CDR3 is TGTGCCAGCAGTACAGGGGGCGGCACAGATACGCAGTATTTT. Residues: CASSTGGGTDTQYF.

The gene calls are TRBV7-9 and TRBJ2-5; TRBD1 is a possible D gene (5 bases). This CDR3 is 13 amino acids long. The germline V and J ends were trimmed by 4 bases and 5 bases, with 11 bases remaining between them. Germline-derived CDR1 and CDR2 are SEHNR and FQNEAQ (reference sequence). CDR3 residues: CASSYRFGETQYF. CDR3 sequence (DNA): TGTGCCAGCAGCTACAGGTTCGGGGAGACCCAGTACTTC.

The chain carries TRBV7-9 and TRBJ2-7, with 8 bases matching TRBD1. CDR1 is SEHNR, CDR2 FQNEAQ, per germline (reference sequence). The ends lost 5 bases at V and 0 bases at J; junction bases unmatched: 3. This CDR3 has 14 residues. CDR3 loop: CASSTDRASYEQYF. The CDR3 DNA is TGTGCCAGCAGCACGGACAGGGCCTCCTACGAGCAGTACTTC.

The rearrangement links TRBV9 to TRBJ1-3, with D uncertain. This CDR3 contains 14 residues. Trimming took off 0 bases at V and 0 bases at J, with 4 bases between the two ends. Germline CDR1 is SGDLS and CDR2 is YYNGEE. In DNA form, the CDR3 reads TGTGCCAGCAGCGTAGGACTCTCTGGAAACACCATATATTTT. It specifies CASSVGLSGNTIYF.

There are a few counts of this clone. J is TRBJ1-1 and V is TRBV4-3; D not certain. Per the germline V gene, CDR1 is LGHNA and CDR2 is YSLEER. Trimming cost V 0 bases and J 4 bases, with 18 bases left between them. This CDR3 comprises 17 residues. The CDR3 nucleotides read TGCGCCAGCAGCCAAGATCAGCGAGCCCGATGGAGCACTGAAGCTTTCTTT. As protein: CASSQDQRARWSTEAFF.

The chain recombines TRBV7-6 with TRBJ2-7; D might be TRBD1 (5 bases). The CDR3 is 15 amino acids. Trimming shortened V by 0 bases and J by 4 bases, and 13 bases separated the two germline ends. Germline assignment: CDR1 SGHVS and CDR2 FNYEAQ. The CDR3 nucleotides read TGTGCCAGCAGCTTAGCTTTGGGGCTAGGGTACGAGCAGTACTTC. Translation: CASSLALGLGYEQYF. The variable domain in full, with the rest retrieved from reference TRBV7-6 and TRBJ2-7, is GAGVSQSPRYKVTKRGQDVALRCDPISGHVSLYWYRQALGQGPEFLTYFNYEAQQDKSGLPNDRFSAERPEGSISTLTIQRTEQRDSAMYRCASSLALGLGYEQYFGPGTRLTVT.

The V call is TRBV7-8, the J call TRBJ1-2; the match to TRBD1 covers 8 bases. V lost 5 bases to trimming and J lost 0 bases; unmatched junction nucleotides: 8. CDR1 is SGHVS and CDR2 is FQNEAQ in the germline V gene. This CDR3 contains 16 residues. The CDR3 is CASSASGTGANYGYTF. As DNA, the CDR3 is TGTGCCAGCAGCGCATCCGGGACAGGTGCTAACTATGGCTACACCTTC.

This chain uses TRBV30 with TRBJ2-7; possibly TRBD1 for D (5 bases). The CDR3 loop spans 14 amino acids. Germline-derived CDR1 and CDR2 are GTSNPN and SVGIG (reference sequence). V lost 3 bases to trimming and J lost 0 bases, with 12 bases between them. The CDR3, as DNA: TGTGCCTGGAGGGGCAGGGCAACCTCCTACGAGCAGTACTTC. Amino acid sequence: CAWRGRATSYEQYF.

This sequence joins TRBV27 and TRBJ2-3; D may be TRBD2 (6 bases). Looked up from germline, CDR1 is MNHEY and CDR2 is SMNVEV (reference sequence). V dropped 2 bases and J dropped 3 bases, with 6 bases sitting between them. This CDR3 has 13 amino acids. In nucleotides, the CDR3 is TGTGCCAGCAGTTTACGGGAGACAGATACGCAGTATTTT. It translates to CASSLRETDTQYF.

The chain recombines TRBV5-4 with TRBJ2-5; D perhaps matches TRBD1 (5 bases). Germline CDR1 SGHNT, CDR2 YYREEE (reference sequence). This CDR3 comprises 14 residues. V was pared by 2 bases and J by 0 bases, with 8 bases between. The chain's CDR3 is CASSLQVDQETQYF. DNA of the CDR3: TGTGCCAGCAGCTTACAGGTAGACCAAGAGACCCAGTACTTC.